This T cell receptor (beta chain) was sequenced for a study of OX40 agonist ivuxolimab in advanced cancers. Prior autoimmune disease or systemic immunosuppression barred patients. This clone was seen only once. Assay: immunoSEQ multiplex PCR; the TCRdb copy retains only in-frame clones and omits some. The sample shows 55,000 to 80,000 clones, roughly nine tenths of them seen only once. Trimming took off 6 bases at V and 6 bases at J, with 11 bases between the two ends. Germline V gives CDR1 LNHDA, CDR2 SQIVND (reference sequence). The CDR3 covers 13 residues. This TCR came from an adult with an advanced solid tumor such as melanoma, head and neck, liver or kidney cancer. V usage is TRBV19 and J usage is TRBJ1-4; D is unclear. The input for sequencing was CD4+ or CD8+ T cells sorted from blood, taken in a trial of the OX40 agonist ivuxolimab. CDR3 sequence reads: CASRKLGDEKLFF. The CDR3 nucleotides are TGTGCCAGTAGAAAGTTGGGCGATGAAAAACTGTTTTTT. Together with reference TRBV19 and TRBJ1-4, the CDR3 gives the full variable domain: DGGITQSPKYLFRKEGQNVTLSCEQNLNHDAMYWYRQDPGQGLRLIYYSQIVNDFQKGDIAEGYSVSREKKESFPLTVTSAQKNPTAFYLCASRKLGDEKLFFGSGTQLSVL.